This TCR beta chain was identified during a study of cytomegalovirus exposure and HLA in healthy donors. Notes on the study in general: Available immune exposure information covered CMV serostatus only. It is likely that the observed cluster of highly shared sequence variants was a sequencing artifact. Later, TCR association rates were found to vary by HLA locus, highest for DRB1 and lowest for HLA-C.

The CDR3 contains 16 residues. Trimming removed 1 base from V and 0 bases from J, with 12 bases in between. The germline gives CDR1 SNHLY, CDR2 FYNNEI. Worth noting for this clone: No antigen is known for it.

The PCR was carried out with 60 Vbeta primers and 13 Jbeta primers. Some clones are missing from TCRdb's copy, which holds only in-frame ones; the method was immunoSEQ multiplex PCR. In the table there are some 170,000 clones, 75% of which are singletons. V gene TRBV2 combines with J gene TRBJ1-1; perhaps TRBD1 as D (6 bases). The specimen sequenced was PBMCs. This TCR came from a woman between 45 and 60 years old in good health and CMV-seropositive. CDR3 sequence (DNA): TGTGCCAGCAGTGAAGGGGCAGGGGCCTTGAACACTGAAGCTTTCTTT. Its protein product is CASSEGAGALNTEAFF.